The 9 T cell receptor beta chains below come from one sample, sequenced in a study of T cell responses to AZD1222 COVID-19 vaccine. Here immunoSEQ multiplex PCR was the method, and the copy in TCRdb shows in-frame clones only, minus some. This sample has around 66,000 clones, with more than 85% found just once. Material: peripheral blood, obtained on day 0 of AZD1222 vaccination. The origin of the receptors is an adult in good health.

This clone was recorded once. The chain uses TRBV20-1 and TRBJ2-3; D unclear. V was pared by 6 bases and J by 6 bases, with 10 bases between. Germline V gives CDR1 DFQATT, CDR2 SNEGSKA (reference sequence). CDR3 size: 11 residues. In DNA form, the CDR3 reads TGCAGTGCAACTGGTCCCGATACGCAGTATTTT. Translation: CSATGPDTQYF.

The CDR3 DNA reads TGTGCCAGCAGCCAAGACCCTTGGACAGGGGGGGCTAACTATGGCTACACCTTC. Encoded protein: CASSQDPWTGGANYGYTF. The chain has TRBV4-2 and TRBJ1-2; 10 bases are a match to TRBD1. Germline loops: CDR1 LGHNA, CDR2 YNFKEQ. V lost 0 bases, J lost 0 bases, and 7 bases stayed unmatched. This CDR3 has 18 amino acids.

The sample holds one count of this clone. The rearrangement joins TRBV28 to TRBJ1-1, with no clear D. The ends were cut back, 6 bases at V and 5 bases at J, with 16 bases in the middle. CDR1 and CDR2 from the germline V gene are MDHEN and SYDVKM. CDR3 length: 14 residues. The CDR3 spells CASRSAGVGTEAFF. Written as DNA, the CDR3 is TGTGCCAGCAGGTCTGCCGGAGTCGGAACTGAAGCTTTCTTT.

This clone is deemed medium-sized. This rearrangement joins TRBV5-1 to TRBJ2-1; 13 nucleotides agree with TRBD2. Germline lookup yields CDR1 SGHRS and CDR2 YFSETQ. The CDR3 extends over 14 amino acids. Trimming took 6 bases from V and 7 from J; bases not matched to a gene: 4. The CDR3 loop is CASTGTSGTNEQFF. Here the CDR3 DNA reads TGCGCCAGCACCGGGACTAGCGGGACGAATGAGCAGTTCTTC.

J is TRBJ2-2 and V is TRBV6-5; 11 bases agree with TRBD1. Germline CDR1 reads MNHEY; CDR2 reads SVGAGI. V was pared by 1 base and J by 2 bases, with 0 bases of the junction left unmatched. The CDR3 runs to 16 residues. CDR3: CASSYWTGGNTGELFF. CDR3 nucleotides: TGTGCCAGCAGTTACTGGACAGGGGGCAACACCGGGGAGCTGTTTTTT.

The chain has TRBV6-5 and TRBJ2-2; maybe TRBD1 (5 bases). Trimming stripped 1 base from V and 5 bases from J, with 14 bases between. Per the germline V gene, CDR1 is MNHEY and CDR2 is SVGAGI. The CDR3 runs to 16 residues. The DNA of the CDR3 is TGTGCCAGCAGTTACTTAGGACAAGTTGGGACCGGGGAGCTGTTTTTT. It is translated as CASSYLGQVGTGELFF.

This chain connects TRBV12-3 or TRBV12-4 to TRBJ1-6; D is undetermined. V lost 3 bases and J 7 bases, leaving 4 bases between the germline ends. The CDR3 contains 12 residues. This CDR3 reads CASSFPNSPLHF. The CDR3 DNA reads as TGTGCCAGCAGTTTTCCGAATTCACCCCTCCACTTT.

J is TRBJ2-2 and V is TRBV28; D gene unclear. V lost 6 bases and J 1 base, leaving 15 bases between the germline ends. Germline V gene data show CDR1 as MDHEN and CDR2 as SYDVKM. The CDR3 has 16 amino acids. This chain's CDR3 is CASRGLVGLNTGELFF. CDR3 DNA sequence: TGTGCCAGCAGGGGATTGGTGGGTCTGAACACCGGGGAGCTGTTTTTT.

The rearrangement uses TRBV2 and TRBJ2-1, with a weak D call TRBD2 (6 bases). V lost 10 bases and J lost 6, with 34 bases in between. Germline CDR1 reads SNHLY; CDR2 reads FYNNEI. The CDR3 extends over 19 amino acids. The DNA of the CDR3 is TGTGCCATCCTAAGGTGGTCTAGCGAGGGACTTGCCGGGGGCAATGAGCAGTTCTTC. Amino acid sequence: CAILRWSSEGLAGGNEQFF.